The clone carrying this T cell receptor beta chain counts as medium-sized. These data originate in a study of blood T cell repertoires in COVID-19. The assay was immunoSEQ multiplex PCR, and TCRdb's table has in-frame clones only and misses some. The sample lists some 31,000 clones, around 85% occurring once. Germline-derived CDR1 and CDR2 are SEHNR and FQNEAQ (reference sequence). The CDR3 totals 14 residues. Trimming removed 8 bases from V and 1 base from J; junction bases left unmatched: 6. This TCR was recovered from a man older than 75 with active COVID-19. This chain links TRBV7-9 with TRBJ2-3; 7 positions match TRBD2. Sequencing was performed on peripheral blood. CDR3 nucleotide sequence: TGTGCCAGCTGGGGAGCGGGGCGCACAGATACGCAGTATTTT. Protein sequence: CASWGAGRTDTQYF.